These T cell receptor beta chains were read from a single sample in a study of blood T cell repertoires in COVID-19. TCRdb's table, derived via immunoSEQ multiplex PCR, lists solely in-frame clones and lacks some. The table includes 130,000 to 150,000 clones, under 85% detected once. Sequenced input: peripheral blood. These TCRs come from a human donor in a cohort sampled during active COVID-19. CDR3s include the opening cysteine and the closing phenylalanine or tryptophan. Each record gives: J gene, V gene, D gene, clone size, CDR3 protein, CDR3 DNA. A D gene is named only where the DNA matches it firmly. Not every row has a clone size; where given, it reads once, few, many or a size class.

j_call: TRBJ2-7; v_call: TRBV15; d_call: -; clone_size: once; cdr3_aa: CATSSADSYEQYF; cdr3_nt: TGTGCCACCAGCAGCGCGGACAGCTACGAGCAGTACTTC
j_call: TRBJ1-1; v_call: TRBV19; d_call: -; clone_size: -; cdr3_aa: CASSRGQNTEAFF; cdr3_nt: TGTGCCAGTAGTAGGGGACAGAACACTGAAGCTTTCTTT
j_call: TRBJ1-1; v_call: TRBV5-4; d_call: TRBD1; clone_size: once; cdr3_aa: CASSFGQGVVNTEAFF; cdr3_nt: TGTGCCAGCAGCTTTGGACAGGGGGTTGTAAACACTGAAGCTTTCTTT
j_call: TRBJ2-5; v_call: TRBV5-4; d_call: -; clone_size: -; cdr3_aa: CASSPQVGETQYF; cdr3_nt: TGTGCCAGCAGCCCCCAGGTAGGAGAGACCCAGTACTTC
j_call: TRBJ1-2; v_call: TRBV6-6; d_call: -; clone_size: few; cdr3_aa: CASSSDILDYGYTF; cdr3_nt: TGTGCCAGCAGTTCTGACATTTTGGACTATGGCTACACCTTC
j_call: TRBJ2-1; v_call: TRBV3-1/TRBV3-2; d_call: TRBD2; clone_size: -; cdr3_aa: CASSPRRGGAYNEQFF; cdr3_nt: TGTGCCAGCAGCCCCCGTCGCGGGGGGGCATACAATGAGCAGTTCTTC
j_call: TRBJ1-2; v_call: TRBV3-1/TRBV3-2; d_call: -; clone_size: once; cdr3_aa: CASSQGGVGYTF; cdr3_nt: TGTGCCAGCAGCCAAGGAGGAGTCGGCTACACCTTC
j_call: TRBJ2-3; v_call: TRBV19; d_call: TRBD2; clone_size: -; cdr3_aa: CASSIGAGDTDTQYF; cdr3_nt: TGTGCCAGTAGTATAGGGGCGGGGGACACAGATACGCAGTATTTT
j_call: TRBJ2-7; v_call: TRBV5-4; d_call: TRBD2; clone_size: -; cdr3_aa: CASSGTSGGPLQYF; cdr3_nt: TGTGCCAGCAGCGGGACTAGCGGGGGTCCCTTGCAGTACTTC
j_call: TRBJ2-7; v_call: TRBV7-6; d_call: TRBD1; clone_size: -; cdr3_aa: CASSPVGTGGWDEQYF; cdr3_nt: TGTGCCAGCAGCCCGGTCGGGACAGGGGGCTGGGACGAGCAGTACTTC
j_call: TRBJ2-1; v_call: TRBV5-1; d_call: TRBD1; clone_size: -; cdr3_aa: CASSPTGDSYNEQFF; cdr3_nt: TGCGCCAGCAGCCCTACAGGGGACTCCTACAATGAGCAGTTCTTC
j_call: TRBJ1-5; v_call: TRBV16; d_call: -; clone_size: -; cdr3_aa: CASTPSPSNQPQHF; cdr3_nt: TGTGCCAGCACCCCGTCCCCCAGCAATCAGCCCCAGCATTTT
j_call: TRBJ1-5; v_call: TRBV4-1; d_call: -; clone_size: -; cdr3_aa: CASSQDRSGNNQPQHF; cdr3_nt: TGCGCCAGCAGCCAAGATCGGTCAGGGAACAATCAGCCCCAGCATTTT
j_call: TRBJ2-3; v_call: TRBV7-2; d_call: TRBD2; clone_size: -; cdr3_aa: CASSLRLGLDTDTQYF; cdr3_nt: TGTGCCAGCAGCTTAAGGTTGGGACTAGACACAGATACGCAGTATTTT
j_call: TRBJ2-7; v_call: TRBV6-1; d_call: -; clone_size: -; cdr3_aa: CASSLTSLRNEQYF; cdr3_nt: TGTGCCAGCAGTTTGACTAGTTTAAGGAACGAGCAGTACTTC
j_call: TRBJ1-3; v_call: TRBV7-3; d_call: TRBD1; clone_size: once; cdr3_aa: CASSLLPPGQGSGNTIYF; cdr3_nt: TGTGCCAGCAGCTTACTGCCCCCGGGACAGGGATCGGGAAACACCATATATTTT
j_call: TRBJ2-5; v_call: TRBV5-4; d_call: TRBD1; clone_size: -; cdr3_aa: CASSDPGQGVTQYF; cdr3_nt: TGTGCCAGCAGCGACCCGGGACAGGGTGTGACCCAGTACTTC
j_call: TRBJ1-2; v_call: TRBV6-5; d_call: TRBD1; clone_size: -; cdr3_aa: CASSYQGANSYGYTF; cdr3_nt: TGTGCCAGCAGTTACCAGGGGGCAAACAGCTATGGCTACACCTTC
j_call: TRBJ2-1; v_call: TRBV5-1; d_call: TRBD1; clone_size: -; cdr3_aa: CASSYADRADRNEQFF; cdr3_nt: TGCGCCAGCAGTTACGCGGACAGGGCGGACCGGAATGAGCAGTTCTTC
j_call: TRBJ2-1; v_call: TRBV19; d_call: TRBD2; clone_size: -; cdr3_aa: CASSIVASGGRDEQFF; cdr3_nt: TGTGCCAGTAGTATAGTAGCTAGCGGGGGGCGAGATGAGCAGTTCTTC
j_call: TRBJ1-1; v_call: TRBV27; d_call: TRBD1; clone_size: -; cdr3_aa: CASSSIGGMTEAFF; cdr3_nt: TGTGCCAGCAGTTCTATAGGGGGCATGACTGAAGCTTTCTTT
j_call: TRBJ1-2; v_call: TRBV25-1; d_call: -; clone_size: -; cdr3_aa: CASSGGSYGYTF; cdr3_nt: TGTGCCAGCAGTGGAGGGTCCTATGGCTACACCTTC
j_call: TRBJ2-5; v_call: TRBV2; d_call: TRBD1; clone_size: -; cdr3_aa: CARETGGETQYF; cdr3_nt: TGTGCCAGAGAAACAGGGGGGGAGACCCAGTACTTC
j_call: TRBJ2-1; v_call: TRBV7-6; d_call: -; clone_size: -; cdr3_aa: CASSLTYRGLSNEQFF; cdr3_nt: TGTGCCAGCAGCTTAACTTACCGAGGACTCTCCAATGAGCAGTTCTTC
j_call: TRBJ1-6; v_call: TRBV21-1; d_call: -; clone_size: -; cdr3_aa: CASSTPDRGILIDSPLHF; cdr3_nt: TGTGCCAGCAGCACCCCAGACAGGGGTATTTTAATTGATTCACCCCTCCACTTT
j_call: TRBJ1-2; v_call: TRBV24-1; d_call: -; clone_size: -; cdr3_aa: CATSDHLGGRGYGYTF; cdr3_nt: TGTGCCACCAGTGACCACCTCGGGGGGCGCGGCTATGGCTACACCTTC
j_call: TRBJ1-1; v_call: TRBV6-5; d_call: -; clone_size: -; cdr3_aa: CASSYVGATEAFF; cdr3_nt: TGTGCCAGCAGTTACGTGGGGGCCACTGAAGCTTTCTTT
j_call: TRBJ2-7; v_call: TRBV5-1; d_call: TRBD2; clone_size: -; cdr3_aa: CASSLPGLGSYEQYF; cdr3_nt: TGCGCCAGCAGCTTACCTGGACTAGGCTCCTACGAGCAGTACTTC
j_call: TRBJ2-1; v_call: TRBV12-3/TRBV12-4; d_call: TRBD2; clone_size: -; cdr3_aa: CASGTSAYNEQFF; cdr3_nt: TGTGCCAGTGGGACTAGCGCCTACAATGAGCAGTTCTTC
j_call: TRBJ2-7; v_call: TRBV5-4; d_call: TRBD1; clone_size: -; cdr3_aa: CASSSDRVTAYEQYF; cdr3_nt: TGTGCCAGCAGCTCCGACAGGGTGACCGCATACGAGCAGTACTTC
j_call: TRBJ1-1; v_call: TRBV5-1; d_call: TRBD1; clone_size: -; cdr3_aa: CASSEGTGGYNTEAFF; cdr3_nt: TGCGCCAGCAGCGAAGGGACAGGGGGCTATAACACTGAAGCTTTCTTT
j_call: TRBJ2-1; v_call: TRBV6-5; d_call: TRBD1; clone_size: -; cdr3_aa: CASSGTGDNEQFF; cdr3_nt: TGTGCCAGCTCCGGGACAGGTGACAATGAGCAGTTCTTC
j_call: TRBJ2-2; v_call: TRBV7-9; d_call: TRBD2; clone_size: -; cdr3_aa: CASSPTRVAGVGELFF; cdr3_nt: TGTGCCAGCAGCCCCACTCGGGTAGCGGGGGTCGGGGAGCTGTTTTTT
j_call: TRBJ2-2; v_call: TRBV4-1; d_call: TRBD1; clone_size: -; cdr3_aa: CASSLRDRASGELFF; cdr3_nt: TGCGCCAGCAGCCTCCGGGACAGGGCGTCCGGGGAGCTGTTTTTT